This TCR beta chain was sequenced in a study of shared clonotypes between healthy human individuals. The V gene end was trimmed by 6 bases and the J gene end by 4 bases; junction bases not matched to a gene: 10. This CDR3 has 15 amino acids. Germline assignment: CDR1 SGHKS and CDR2 YYEKEE (reference sequence). Some clones are missing from TCRdb's copy, which holds only in-frame ones; the method was immunoSEQ multiplex PCR. The table includes around 1,100,000 clones, around three quarters detected once. What was sequenced was memory CD4+ T cells from PBMCs. Subset specified: CD45RA-negative fraction. The clonotype comes from a man between 18 and 35 years old in good health. Some clones in this sample may be carry-over from other donors' samples. The V and J genes are TRBV5-5 and TRBJ1-3; the match to TRBD1 covers 7 bases. The CDR3 protein is CASTVTGYFGNTIYF. In DNA, the CDR3 is TGTGCCAGCACCGTGACAGGGTACTTCGGAAACACCATATATTTT.